This passage covers 9 T cell receptor beta chains from one sample sequenced in a study of regulatory T cells in long-lasting Graves disease. In building TCR beta libraries, iRepertoire HTBI primers were used together with Arm-PCR of CDR3 regions. TCRdb re-called the multiplex PCR reads with MiXCR, one entry per CDR3 protein. The sample shows about 290,000 distinct CDR3 sequences, roughly 21% of them seen only once. Time point described: persistent/refractory GD, antithyroid drugs over 5 years with positive TRAb. The TCR library used RNA extracted from PBMCs. The sample in question was peripheral blood mononuclear cells (PBMCs), obtained when the disease was refractory, from a patient treated with antithyroid drugs. The receptor set was obtained from a female donor with Graves disease.

This clonotype was picked up a small number of times. The chain employs TRBV7-6 and TRBJ2-2; 7 bases match TRBD1. The junction had 7 bases not matched to a gene; V was cut back by 1 base and J by 2 bases. There are 17 residues in the CDR3. Germline V gives CDR1 SGHVS, CDR2 FNYEAQ. The CDR3 bases are TGTGCCAGCAGCTTAGACAGGGGACAAATCAACACCGGGGAGCTGTTTTTT. As protein: CASSLDRGQINTGELFF.

This clonotype came up many times. This sequence joins TRBV9 and TRBJ1-4; D is unclear. The CDR3 sequence is 12 residues long. CDR1 is SGDLS and CDR2 is YYNGEE in the germline V gene. V was trimmed by 5 bases and J by 3 bases, leaving 5 bases between them. The CDR3 is CASSRPNEKLFF. The CDR3 bases are TGTGCCAGCAGTCGACCTAATGAAAAACTGTTTTTT. Combining the CDR3 with reference TRBV9 and TRBJ1-4 gives the whole variable domain DSGVTQTPKHLITATGQRVTLRCSPRSGDLSVYWYQQSLDQGLQFLIQYYNGEERAKGNILERFSAQQFPDLHSELNLSSLELGDSALYFCASSRPNEKLFFGSGTQLSVL.

The chain uses TRBV6-1 and TRBJ1-5, with 7 bases aligning to TRBD1. There are 21 residues in the CDR3. CDR1 is MNHNS and CDR2 is SASEGT in the germline V gene. V lost 5 bases, J lost 2 bases, and 24 bases stayed unmatched. The CDR3 sequence is CASSKLLRTGPQPKRNQPQHF. CDR3 sequence (DNA): TGTGCCAGCAGTAAGCTCTTACGGACAGGACCCCAACCAAAGCGCAATCAGCCCCAGCATTTT.

Only a few counts were recorded for this clonotype. The V gene is TRBV20-1, the J gene TRBJ2-5; 10 bases match TRBD1. Germline V gene lookup returns CDR1 DFQATT and CDR2 SNEGSKA (reference sequence). The CDR3 has 15 amino acids. The V gene end was trimmed by 0 bases and the J gene end by 3 bases; junction bases not matched to a gene: 4. In nucleotides, the CDR3 is TGCAGTGCTAGAGATCTAGGACAGGGGGAAGAGACCCAGTACTTC. Protein sequence: CSARDLGQGEETQYF.

This clonotype was picked up a small number of times. J is TRBJ1-3 and V is TRBV28; tentatively, D is TRBD1 (5 bases). Germline V CDR1 and CDR2: MDHEN, SYDVKM. V was shortened by 5 bases and J by 9 bases, with 14 bases between the two germline ends. The CDR3 is 13 amino acids. The CDR3 bases are TGTGCCAGCAGTAGGCAGGGCTCCGGCACCATATATTTT. This encodes CASSRQGSGTIYF.

The V call is TRBV19, the J call TRBJ1-5; D gene uncertain. V was shortened by 11 bases and J by 5 bases, with 19 bases between the two germline ends. This CDR3 has 14 residues. CDR1 is LNHDA and CDR2 is SQIVND in the germline V gene (reference sequence). The CDR3 protein is CARMGVSFDQPQHF. Here the CDR3 DNA reads TGTGCCCGCATGGGAGTATCTTTCGATCAGCCCCAGCATTTT.

Many counts were recorded for this clonotype. This chain uses TRBV28 with TRBJ2-5; weak D call: TRBD2 (5 bases). Trimming took 4 bases from V and 2 from J, leaving 20 bases between them. The germline gives CDR1 MDHEN, CDR2 SYDVKM. The CDR3 is made up of 17 amino acids. CDR3 sequence reads: CASSSREFKTGQETQYF. CDR3 DNA sequence: TGTGCCAGCAGTTCCCGGGAATTTAAGACGGGTCAAGAGACCCAGTACTTC.

The chain carries TRBV2 and TRBJ2-1; 8 nucleotides line up with TRBD1. The V gene's germline CDR1 is SNHLY and CDR2 FYNNEI. The CDR3 runs to 15 residues. The junction had 8 bases not matched to a gene; V was cut back by 5 bases and J by 5 bases. CDR3 amino acids: CASSHQGAGNNEQFF. DNA for the CDR3: TGTGCCAGCAGTCATCAGGGGGCAGGGAACAATGAGCAGTTCTTC.

As regards this clonotype: This sequence may be a read error, since a much larger clone differs from it by one base. The J gene is TRBJ1-6, the V gene TRBV6-1, with D unclear. The ends were cut back, 4 bases at V and 7 bases at J, with 11 bases in the middle. Germline lookup yields CDR1 MNHNS and CDR2 SASEGT. The CDR3 length is 14 residues. The CDR3 DNA reads as TGTGCCAGCAGTGTGGATGTCGGGAATTCACCCCTCCACTTT. It specifies CASSVDVGNSPLHF.